This paragraph reports one T cell receptor beta chain. Its specificity is unknown. Authors' methods: Clinicopathological groups of papillary thyroid cancer showed CDR3 differences that were used to build a distant-metastasis classifier. TCRdb reanalyzed the PCR reads with MiXCR. Clone size and V and J calls follow TCRdb, not the original study. The table shows 10,000 to 12,000 clones, with around 40% occurring only once. The J segment lost 4 bases and the V segment lost 5 bases, leaving 9 bases of the junction unmatched. The CDR3 sequence is 15 residues long. Germline assignment: CDR1 MNHEY and CDR2 SMNVEV (reference sequence). Thyroid surgery had not been preceded by any treatment in any patient. The entry originates in a study of metastatic and nonmetastatic thyroid tumors. Background on the study: Samples came from malignant and benign thyroid patients, and repertoires were compared across blood and tumor or nodule tissue. Study results and limitations: Reports indicated that malignant thyroid tumors showed significantly higher TCR beta diversity than benign nodules did, in blood and tumor.

V is TRBV27 and J is TRBJ2-5; 8 nucleotides line up with TRBD2. The clonotype was recovered from a female donor with papillary thyroid cancer or a benign thyroid nodule (not recorded which). Some clones in this sample may be carry-over from other donors' samples. Sequenced input: tumor tissue. The CDR3 is CASSPSLAGGETQYF. The DNA of the CDR3 is TGTGCCAGCAGTCCGTCTCTAGCGGGTGGAGAGACCCAGTACTTC.